The rows below give T cell receptor beta chains drawn from one sample of a study of T cell repertoires in cytomegalovirus infection. No antigens are known for them. TCRdb fed the reads into MiXCR, producing one record per CDR3 protein. The sample has roughly 990,000 distinct CDR3 sequences, around 30% seen once; the top ten hold roughly 13%. The specimen comprised cultured CD8+ T cells from PBMCs, sampled from culture after CMV antigen stimulation. Receptors originate from a human donor in good health (CMV status not recorded). Some clones in this sample may be carry-over from other donors' samples. CDR3s include the opening cysteine and the closing phenylalanine or tryptophan. The D gene is left open where the match is weak. Clone size appears in some rows only: once, few, many, or a class for an expanded clone.

V	size	J	D	CDR3	DNA
TRBV6-1	few	TRBJ1-3	TRBD1	CASSPGTGTGNTIYF	TGTGCCAGCAGTCCCGGGACAGGGACTGGAAACACCATATATTTT
TRBV9	few	TRBJ2-3	TRBD1	CASSAWDRGTDTQYF	TGTGCCAGCAGCGCCTGGGACAGGGGCACAGATACGCAGTATTTT
TRBV12-3/TRBV12-4	-	TRBJ1-2	TRBD1	CASSWWDRNYGYTF	TGTGCCAGCAGTTGGTGGGACAGGAACTATGGCTACACCTTC
TRBV10-3	few	TRBJ1-2	-	CAISDHRETTTTYGYTF	TGTGCCATCAGTGACCACAGGGAAACCACTACTACCTATGGCTACACCTTC
TRBV20-1	-	TRBJ1-2	-	CSARDQMGDHGYGYTF	TGCAGTGCTAGAGATCAGATGGGGGACCACGGCTATGGCTACACCTTC
TRBV6-5	-	TRBJ1-6	-	CASSFIPGRENSPLHF	TGTGCCAGCAGTTTCATACCGGGACGGGAGAATTCACCCCTCCACTTT
TRBV20-1	-	TRBJ1-1	-	CSARHAGAPEAFF	TGCAGTGCTAGACATGCAGGGGCCCCTGAAGCTTTCTTT
TRBV3-1	-	TRBJ2-7	-	CASSHTLWAEDYEQYF	TGTGCCAGCAGCCACACCCTATGGGCGGAGGACTACGAGCAGTACTTC
TRBV6-6	many	TRBJ2-2	-	CASSSLNTGELFF	TGTGCCAGCAGTTCGTTGAACACCGGGGAGCTGTTTTTT
TRBV28	few	TRBJ1-1	TRBD1	CASSLDPGQHTEAFF	TGTGCCAGCAGTTTAGACCCGGGACAGCACACTGAAGCTTTCTTT
TRBV7-7	-	TRBJ2-5	-	CASSSLRAETQYF	TGTGCTAGCAGCTCCTTAAGGGCAGAGACCCAGTACTTC
TRBV19	-	TRBJ2-1	TRBD2	CASRLAGGSYNEQFF	TGTGCCAGTCGACTAGCGGGGGGATCCTACAATGAGCAGTTCTTC
TRBV12-3/TRBV12-4	few	TRBJ1-5	-	CASSWGANQHF	TGTGCCAGCAGTTGGGGGGCTAACCAGCATTTT
TRBV7-6	-	TRBJ2-7	TRBD1	CASSSPDPPLAFGEGTGPYEQYF	TGTGCCAGCAGCTCCCCTGACCCTCCGTTAGCATTTGGTGAGGGGACAGGTCCCTACGAGCAGTACTTC
TRBV7-6	many	TRBJ2-1	-	CASGRQVSSYNEQFF	TGTGCCAGCGGACGACAGGTCAGCTCCTACAATGAGCAGTTCTTC
TRBV6-2/TRBV6-3	-	TRBJ1-2	-	CASSFRTYGYTF	TGTGCCAGCAGTTTCCGGACATATGGCTACACCTTC
TRBV6-5	few	TRBJ2-3	-	CASSPSLGHTDTQYF	TGTGCCAGCAGCCCTAGCCTGGGCCACACAGATACGCAGTATTTT
TRBV7-6	many	TRBJ2-2	-	CASSPLSGELFF	TGTGCCAGCAGCCCCCTTTCCGGGGAGCTGTTTTTT
TRBV24-1	-	TRBJ2-1	-	CATSDSDHNEQFF	TGTGCCACCAGTGATTCTGACCACAATGAGCAGTTCTTC
TRBV19	few	TRBJ1-1	TRBD1	CASSPGQGYLITEAFF	TGTGCCAGTAGTCCAGGACAGGGTTATTTGATCACTGAAGCTTTCTTT
TRBV6-5	-	TRBJ2-3	TRBD1	CASIPGQRDTQYF	TGTGCCAGTATACCGGGACAGAGAGATACGCAGTATTTT
TRBV19	few	TRBJ2-7	TRBD1	CASRDTPGQGVYEQYF	TGTGCCAGTAGAGATACTCCGGGACAGGGGGTCTACGAGCAGTACTTC
TRBV12-3/TRBV12-4	-	TRBJ1-2	-	CASSSAQYYGYTF	TGTGCCAGCAGTTCGGCACAGTACTATGGCTACACCTTC
TRBV9	-	TRBJ2-6	-	CASSEWDSGANVLTF	TGTGCCAGCAGCGAGTGGGACTCTGGGGCCAACGTCCTGACTTTC
TRBV7-3	few	TRBJ1-1	-	CASSLASFLNTEAFF	TGTGCCAGCAGCTTAGCTTCATTTTTGAACACTGAAGCTTTCTTT
TRBV7-4	-	TRBJ1-1	-	CASSLGRMSTEAFF	TGTGCCAGCAGCTTAGGCAGAATGAGCACTGAAGCTTTCTTT
TRBV7-6	-	TRBJ2-5	-	CTSSSGLQETQYF	TGTACCAGCAGCTCCGGCCTCCAAGAGACCCAGTACTTC
TRBV7-9	once	TRBJ2-1	TRBD2	CASSGRVGIVGEQFF	TGTGCCAGCAGCGGGAGGGTAGGCATCGTGGGTGAGCAGTTCTTC
TRBV19	-	TRBJ2-7	-	CASGDSPYEQYF	TGTGCCAGTGGTGACAGCCCCTACGAGCAGTACTTC
TRBV10-3	-	TRBJ2-3	-	CALRELSRDLGTDTQYF	TGTGCCCTGAGAGAGTTATCCAGGGACCTAGGCACAGATACGCAGTATTTT
TRBV7-2	few	TRBJ1-1	TRBD1	CASSLTGGLDTEAFF	TGTGCCAGCAGCTTGACAGGGGGGTTGGACACTGAAGCTTTCTTT
TRBV7-8	-	TRBJ2-3	-	CASSLRLVRTDTQYF	TGTGCCAGCAGCTTACGACTGGTTCGCACAGATACGCAGTATTTT
TRBV20-1	-	TRBJ1-2	-	CSASVGGGVYGYTF	TGCAGTGCTTCCGTCGGAGGGGGAGTCTATGGCTACACCTTC
TRBV5-1	-	TRBJ1-1	-	CASSLQPAGLTEAFF	TGCGCCAGCAGCTTGCAACCGGCAGGGCTAACTGAAGCTTTCTTT
TRBV6-8	-	TRBJ1-2	-	CASRAMEATVYGYTF	TGTGCCAGCAGGGCGATGGAGGCAACCGTCTATGGCTACACCTTC
TRBV7-9	many	TRBJ2-5	TRBD1	CASSRWDSQETQYF	TGTGCCAGCAGCAGGTGGGACAGCCAAGAGACCCAGTACTTC
TRBV2	-	TRBJ2-3	TRBD1	CAGEGDRGTDTQYF	TGTGCCGGAGAAGGAGACAGGGGCACAGATACGCAGTATTTT
TRBV19	few	TRBJ1-2	-	CASRTPNGYTF	TGTGCCAGTAGAACCCCGAATGGCTACACCTTC
TRBV27	-	TRBJ2-1	TRBD1	CASRDGTDYNEQFF	TGTGCCAGCCGGGACGGGACAGACTACAATGAGCAGTTCTTC
TRBV7-2	many	TRBJ1-5	TRBD1	CASSLDPGQGFQPQHF	TGTGCCAGCAGCTTAGACCCGGGACAGGGGTTTCAGCCCCAGCATTTT
TRBV10-2	-	TRBJ1-2	TRBD1	CASSEAPETGFYGYTF	TGCGCCAGCAGTGAGGCCCCAGAGACAGGGTTTTATGGCTACACCTTC
TRBV6-6	-	TRBJ1-5	-	CASSYSFPGVGNQPQHF	TGTGCCAGCAGTTACTCGTTTCCAGGCGTAGGCAATCAGCCCCAGCATTTT